This T cell receptor (beta chain) derives from a study of blood T cell repertoires in COVID-19. Overall study context: The study drew acute and convalescent COVID-19 samples from the United States, Italy and Spain.

Authors' data handling: Reference gene primers were amplified, and this amplification served to estimate nucleated cell counts. The method was immunoSEQ multiplex PCR; TCRdb's version includes in-frame clones alone and lacks a portion of them. V and J calls and clone size are as listed in that table; D and trimming were resolved from the DNA. This sample carries fewer than 300,000 clones, 70% to 90% of them seen once, and the ten largest clones take 2% to 2.5%. V lost 4 bases, J lost 1 base, and 14 bases lay in between. The CDR3 is made up of 15 amino acids. Germline-derived CDR1 and CDR2 are SGHDN and FVKESK.

The chain carries TRBV14 and TRBJ2-7; D not certain. The sequenced sample was peripheral blood. The TCR was taken from a woman in her 50s with acute or convalescent COVID-19. CDR3: CASSLGFGRSYEQYF. In nucleotides, the CDR3 is TGTGCCAGCAGCCTGGGCTTTGGAAGATCCTACGAGCAGTACTTC.